Listed below are T cell receptor beta chains from one sample, sequenced in a study of cytomegalovirus exposure and HLA in healthy donors. TCRdb keeps only in-frame clones here, not all; method: immunoSEQ multiplex PCR. Among 97,000 or so clones, more than 85% were seen once, and the ten largest hold under 6.5%. Sequencing input: PBMCs. Every receptor here comes from a man younger than 30 in good health and CMV-seropositive. CDR3s include the opening cysteine and the closing phenylalanine or tryptophan. D genes are given only for firm matches. Clone size is shown for a subset of rows, as once, few, many or a class of expanded clone.

J gene: TRBJ2-3; D gene: TRBD2; clone size: .; V gene: TRBV5-1; CDR3 protein: CASSWWGLDTTDTQYF; CDR3 DNA: TGCGCCAGCAGCTGGTGGGGACTAGATACCACAGATACGCAGTATTTT
J gene: TRBJ1-2; D gene: .; clone size: .; V gene: TRBV10-3; CDR3 protein: CAISEPGSFYGYTF; CDR3 DNA: TGTGCCATCAGTGAACCGGGATCCTTCTATGGCTACACCTTC
J gene: TRBJ2-4; D gene: .; clone size: once; V gene: TRBV9; CDR3 protein: CASSEGQSGVIQYF; CDR3 DNA: TGTGCCAGCAGCGAAGGGCAGTCCGGGGTCATTCAGTACTTC
J gene: TRBJ2-7; D gene: TRBD2; clone size: .; V gene: TRBV27; CDR3 protein: CAMREGGYYEQYF; CDR3 DNA: TGTGCCATGCGGGAGGGAGGGTACTACGAGCAGTACTTC
J gene: TRBJ2-2; D gene: TRBD2; clone size: .; V gene: TRBV7-3; CDR3 protein: CASSLDGGANTGELFF; CDR3 DNA: TGTGCCAGCAGCTTAGACGGGGGGGCGAACACCGGGGAGCTGTTTTTT
J gene: TRBJ2-1; D gene: .; clone size: .; V gene: TRBV2; CDR3 protein: CASSERGTEDAYNEQFF; CDR3 DNA: TGTGCCAGCAGTGAACGGGGGACGGAGGATGCCTACAATGAGCAGTTCTTC
J gene: TRBJ2-1; D gene: .; clone size: .; V gene: TRBV19; CDR3 protein: CASTSDIPYNEQFF; CDR3 DNA: TGTGCCAGTACCTCGGACATCCCCTACAATGAGCAGTTCTTC
J gene: TRBJ1-1; D gene: .; clone size: .; V gene: TRBV6-5; CDR3 protein: CASSYQGRNTEAFF; CDR3 DNA: TGTGCCAGCAGTTACCAGGGCAGGAACACTGAAGCTTTCTTT
J gene: TRBJ2-1; D gene: TRBD1; clone size: .; V gene: TRBV6-6; CDR3 protein: CASLGTGGSYNEQFF; CDR3 DNA: TGTGCCAGCCTAGGGACAGGGGGCTCCTACAATGAGCAGTTCTTC
J gene: TRBJ2-3; D gene: .; clone size: .; V gene: TRBV5-1; CDR3 protein: CASSFGRNQADTQYF; CDR3 DNA: TGCGCCAGCAGCTTTGGTCGAAATCAAGCTGATACGCAGTATTTT
J gene: TRBJ2-1; D gene: TRBD2; clone size: .; V gene: TRBV10-2; CDR3 protein: CASSIIAGTYNEQFF; CDR3 DNA: TGCGCCAGCAGTATAATAGCGGGAACCTACAATGAGCAGTTCTTC
J gene: TRBJ2-7; D gene: .; clone size: .; V gene: TRBV29-1; CDR3 protein: CSVPGTDSYEQYF; CDR3 DNA: TGCAGCGTACCTGGGACTGACTCCTACGAGCAGTACTTC
J gene: TRBJ2-2; D gene: .; clone size: .; V gene: TRBV7-2; CDR3 protein: CASSLVTVNTGELFF; CDR3 DNA: TGTGCCAGCAGCTTAGTGACAGTTAACACCGGGGAGCTGTTTTTT
J gene: TRBJ2-2; D gene: TRBD1; clone size: .; V gene: TRBV6-1; CDR3 protein: CASSDYRGPVTGELFF; CDR3 DNA: TGTGCCAGCAGTGACTACAGGGGGCCGGTCACCGGGGAGCTGTTTTTT
J gene: TRBJ2-5; D gene: TRBD1; clone size: .; V gene: TRBV10-3; CDR3 protein: CAISEDGQGGTQYF; CDR3 DNA: TGTGCCATCAGTGAGGATGGACAGGGTGGGACCCAGTACTTC
J gene: TRBJ2-7; D gene: .; clone size: .; V gene: TRBV15; CDR3 protein: CATSPGVLSYEQYF; CDR3 DNA: TGTGCCACCAGCCCGGGGGTTCTATCCTACGAGCAGTACTTC
J gene: TRBJ2-7; D gene: TRBD2; clone size: .; V gene: TRBV7-3; CDR3 protein: CASSLGTSGSYEQYF; CDR3 DNA: TGTGCCAGCAGCTTAGGGACTAGCGGATCCTACGAGCAGTACTTC
J gene: TRBJ2-2; D gene: TRBD2; clone size: .; V gene: TRBV27; CDR3 protein: CASSFMTSGSLGREGELFF; CDR3 DNA: TGTGCCAGCAGTTTCATGACTAGCGGGAGTCTGGGGAGGGAGGGGGAGCTGTTTTTT
J gene: TRBJ2-3; D gene: TRBD2; clone size: .; V gene: TRBV6-5; CDR3 protein: CASSRAGGTDTQYF; CDR3 DNA: TGTGCCAGCAGCCGAGCGGGAGGCACAGATACGCAGTATTTT
J gene: TRBJ2-3; D gene: .; clone size: .; V gene: TRBV12-5; CDR3 protein: CASGLRGEGVTDTQYF; CDR3 DNA: TGTGCTAGTGGCCTCCGGGGTGAGGGGGTCACAGATACGCAGTATTTT
J gene: TRBJ2-2; D gene: TRBD1; clone size: .; V gene: TRBV6-1; CDR3 protein: CASSAQYRGRGGELFF; CDR3 DNA: TGTGCCAGCAGTGCCCAATACAGGGGCCGGGGCGGGGAGCTGTTTTTT
J gene: TRBJ2-5; D gene: .; clone size: .; V gene: TRBV28; CDR3 protein: CASSARETQYF; CDR3 DNA: TGTGCCAGCTCCGCGCGAGAGACCCAGTACTTC
J gene: TRBJ1-3; D gene: TRBD1; clone size: .; V gene: TRBV6-5; CDR3 protein: CASSEDRGDTIYF; CDR3 DNA: TGTGCCAGCAGTGAAGACAGGGGGGACACCATATATTTT
J gene: TRBJ2-5; D gene: .; clone size: .; V gene: TRBV5-1; CDR3 protein: CASSLSLEGTQYF; CDR3 DNA: TGCGCCAGCAGCTTGTCACTGGAGGGGACCCAGTACTTC
J gene: TRBJ2-3; D gene: TRBD2; clone size: .; V gene: TRBV7-2; CDR3 protein: CASSLAASGGMADTQYF; CDR3 DNA: TGTGCCAGCAGCTTAGCCGCCAGCGGGGGGATGGCAGATACGCAGTATTTT
J gene: TRBJ2-7; D gene: TRBD2; clone size: .; V gene: TRBV7-2; CDR3 protein: CASSLFPAGESYEQYF; CDR3 DNA: TGTGCCAGCAGCTTATTTCCAGCGGGGGAATCCTACGAGCAGTACTTC
J gene: TRBJ1-2; D gene: .; clone size: .; V gene: TRBV7-8; CDR3 protein: CASSFLSGYGYTF; CDR3 DNA: TGTGCCAGCAGCTTCTTAAGCGGCTATGGCTACACCTTC
J gene: TRBJ2-1; D gene: TRBD2; clone size: .; V gene: TRBV14; CDR3 protein: CASSLLAGTYNEQFF; CDR3 DNA: TGTGCCAGCAGCCTACTAGCGGGGACCTACAATGAGCAGTTCTTC
J gene: TRBJ2-7; D gene: .; clone size: .; V gene: TRBV9; CDR3 protein: CASSFDSTGEGEQYF; CDR3 DNA: TGTGCCAGCAGCTTTGACTCGACAGGGGAGGGCGAGCAGTACTTC
J gene: TRBJ1-1; D gene: .; clone size: few; V gene: TRBV2; CDR3 protein: CASNEGLNTEAFF; CDR3 DNA: TGTGCCAGCAACGAGGGCCTGAACACTGAAGCTTTCTTT
J gene: TRBJ2-3; D gene: .; clone size: .; V gene: TRBV6-5; CDR3 protein: CASTGRANTDTQYF; CDR3 DNA: TGTGCCAGCACGGGCAGGGCAAACACAGATACGCAGTATTTT
J gene: TRBJ2-4; D gene: .; clone size: .; V gene: TRBV11-3; CDR3 protein: CASSLHRELAKNIQYF; CDR3 DNA: TGTGCCAGCAGCTTGCACAGAGAGCTAGCCAAAAACATTCAGTACTTC
J gene: TRBJ2-7; D gene: TRBD2; clone size: few; V gene: TRBV4-3; CDR3 protein: CASSQTGGSLNEQYF; CDR3 DNA: TGCGCCAGCAGCCAAACCGGGGGGAGTCTGAACGAGCAGTACTTC
J gene: TRBJ2-2; D gene: .; clone size: .; V gene: TRBV7-8; CDR3 protein: CASSLVSGYTNTGELFF; CDR3 DNA: TGTGCCAGCAGCTTAGTCAGCGGGTATACGAACACCGGGGAGCTGTTTTTT
J gene: TRBJ2-6; D gene: TRBD1; clone size: .; V gene: TRBV5-1; CDR3 protein: CASSSEPGQASSGANVLTF; CDR3 DNA: TGCGCCAGCAGCTCGGAACCGGGACAGGCGAGCTCTGGGGCCAACGTCCTGACTTTC
J gene: TRBJ1-5; D gene: .; clone size: .; V gene: TRBV6-5; CDR3 protein: CASSYSAQPNQPQHF; CDR3 DNA: TGTGCCAGCAGTTACTCGGCACAGCCCAATCAGCCCCAGCATTTT
J gene: TRBJ1-1; D gene: TRBD1; clone size: .; V gene: TRBV2; CDR3 protein: CARNPRGLNTEAFF; CDR3 DNA: TGTGCCAGGAATCCTAGGGGGCTAAACACTGAAGCTTTCTTT
J gene: TRBJ1-2; D gene: TRBD1; clone size: .; V gene: TRBV10-3; CDR3 protein: CAISEWDSDSANYGYTF; CDR3 DNA: TGTGCCATCAGTGAGTGGGACAGTGACTCAGCTAACTATGGCTACACCTTC
J gene: TRBJ2-7; D gene: TRBD1; clone size: .; V gene: TRBV5-6; CDR3 protein: CASSPGQGITYEQYF; CDR3 DNA: TGTGCCAGCAGCCCTGGACAGGGCATTACCTACGAGCAGTACTTC
J gene: TRBJ2-7; D gene: TRBD2; clone size: few; V gene: TRBV27; CDR3 protein: CASSPGWAGDYEQYF; CDR3 DNA: TGTGCCAGCAGTCCCGGTTGGGCGGGAGACTACGAGCAGTACTTC
J gene: TRBJ2-7; D gene: TRBD2; clone size: .; V gene: TRBV9; CDR3 protein: CASSGTSGTQNLREQYF; CDR3 DNA: TGTGCCAGCAGCGGAACTAGCGGGACCCAAAACCTACGCGAGCAGTACTTC
J gene: TRBJ2-1; D gene: .; clone size: .; V gene: TRBV19; CDR3 protein: CASSMFAGYSDEQFF; CDR3 DNA: TGTGCCAGTAGTATGTTCGCAGGGTATTCAGATGAGCAGTTCTTC